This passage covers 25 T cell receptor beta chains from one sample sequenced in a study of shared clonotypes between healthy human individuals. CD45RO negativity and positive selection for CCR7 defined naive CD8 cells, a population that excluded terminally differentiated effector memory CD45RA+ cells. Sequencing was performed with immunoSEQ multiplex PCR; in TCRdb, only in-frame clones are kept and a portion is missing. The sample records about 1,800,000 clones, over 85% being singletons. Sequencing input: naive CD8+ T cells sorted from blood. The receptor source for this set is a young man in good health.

CDR3 residues: CAWSGDTYYEQYF. CDR3 nucleotide sequence: TGTGCCTGGAGTGGGGACACCTACTACGAGCAGTACTTC. The chain employs TRBV30 and TRBJ2-7, with a possible D match to TRBD1 (6 bases). Germline CDR1 reads GTSNPN; CDR2 reads SVGIG (reference sequence). Trimming removed 1 base at V and 3 bases at J, with 10 bases between. The CDR3 sequence is 13 residues long.

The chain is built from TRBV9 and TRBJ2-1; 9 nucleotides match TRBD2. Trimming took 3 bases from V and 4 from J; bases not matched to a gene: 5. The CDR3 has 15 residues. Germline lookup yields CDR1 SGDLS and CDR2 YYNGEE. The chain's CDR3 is CASSAGTSSYNEQFF. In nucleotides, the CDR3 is TGTGCCAGCAGCGCAGGGACTAGCAGTTACAATGAGCAGTTCTTC.

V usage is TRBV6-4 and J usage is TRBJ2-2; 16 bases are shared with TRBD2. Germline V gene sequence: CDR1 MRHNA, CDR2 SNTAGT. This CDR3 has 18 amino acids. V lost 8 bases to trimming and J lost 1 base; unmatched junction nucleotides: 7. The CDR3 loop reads CASSEGLAGGLNTGELFF. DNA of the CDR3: TGTGCCAGCTCGGAGGGACTAGCGGGAGGGCTGAACACCGGGGAGCTGTTTTTT.

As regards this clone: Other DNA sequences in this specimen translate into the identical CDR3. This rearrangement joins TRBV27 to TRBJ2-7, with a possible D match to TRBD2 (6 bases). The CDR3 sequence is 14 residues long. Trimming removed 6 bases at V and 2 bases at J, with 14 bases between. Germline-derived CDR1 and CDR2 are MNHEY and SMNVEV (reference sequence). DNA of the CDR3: TGTGCCAGCAGCCTCGGAGGGGAAGCCTACGAGCAGTACTTC. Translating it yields CASSLGGEAYEQYF.

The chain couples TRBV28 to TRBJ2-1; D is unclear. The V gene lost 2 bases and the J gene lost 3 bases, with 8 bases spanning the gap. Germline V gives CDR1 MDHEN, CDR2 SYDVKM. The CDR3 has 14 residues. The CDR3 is CASSLAGHYNEQFF. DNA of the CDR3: TGTGCCAGCAGTTTAGCAGGTCACTACAATGAGCAGTTCTTC. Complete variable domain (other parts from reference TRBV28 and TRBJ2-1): DVKVTQSSRYLVKRTGEKVFLECVQDMDHENMFWYRQDPGLGLRLIYFSYDVKMKEKGDIPEGYSVSREKKERFSLILESASTNQTSMYLCASSLAGHYNEQFFGPGTRLTVL.

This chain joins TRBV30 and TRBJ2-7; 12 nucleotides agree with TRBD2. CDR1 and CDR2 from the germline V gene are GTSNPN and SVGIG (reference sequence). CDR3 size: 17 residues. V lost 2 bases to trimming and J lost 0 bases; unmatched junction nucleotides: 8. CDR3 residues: CAWSPGLAGIISYEQYF. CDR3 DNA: TGTGCCTGGAGTCCCGGACTAGCGGGAATCATCTCCTACGAGCAGTACTTC.

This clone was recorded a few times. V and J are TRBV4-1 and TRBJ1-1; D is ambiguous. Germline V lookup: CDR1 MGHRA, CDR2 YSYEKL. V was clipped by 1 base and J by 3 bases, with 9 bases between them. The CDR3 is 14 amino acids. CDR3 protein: CASSQGWLDTEAFF. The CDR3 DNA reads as TGCGCCAGCAGCCAAGGGTGGTTGGACACTGAAGCTTTCTTT.

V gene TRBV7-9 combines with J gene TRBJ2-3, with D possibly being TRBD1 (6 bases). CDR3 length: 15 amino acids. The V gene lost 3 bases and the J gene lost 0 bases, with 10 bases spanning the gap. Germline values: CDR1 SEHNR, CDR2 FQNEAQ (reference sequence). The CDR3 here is CASSFRDKSTDTQYF. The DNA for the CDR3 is TGTGCCAGCAGCTTCCGGGACAAAAGCACAGATACGCAGTATTTT.

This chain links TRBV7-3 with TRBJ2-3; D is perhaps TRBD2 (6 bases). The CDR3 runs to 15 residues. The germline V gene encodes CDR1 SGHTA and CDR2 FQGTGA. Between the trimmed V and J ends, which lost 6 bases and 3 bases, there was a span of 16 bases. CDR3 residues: CASSTSPSFTDTQYF. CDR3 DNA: TGTGCCAGCAGTACTAGCCCCTCCTTTACAGATACGCAGTATTTT.

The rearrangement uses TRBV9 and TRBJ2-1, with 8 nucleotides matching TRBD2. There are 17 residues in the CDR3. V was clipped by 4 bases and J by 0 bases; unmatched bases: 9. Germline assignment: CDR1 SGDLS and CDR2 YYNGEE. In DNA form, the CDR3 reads TGTGCCAGCAGCCACAATACCGGGACTAGCTCCTACAATGAGCAGTTCTTC. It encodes CASSHNTGTSSYNEQFF.

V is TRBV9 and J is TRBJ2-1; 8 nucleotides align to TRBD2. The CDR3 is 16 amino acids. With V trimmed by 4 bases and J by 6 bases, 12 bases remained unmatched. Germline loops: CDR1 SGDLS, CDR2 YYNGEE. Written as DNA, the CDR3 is TGTGCCAGCAGCAACTCCGGGACTAGTCCTTCCAATGAGCAGTTCTTC. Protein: CASSNSGTSPSNEQFF.

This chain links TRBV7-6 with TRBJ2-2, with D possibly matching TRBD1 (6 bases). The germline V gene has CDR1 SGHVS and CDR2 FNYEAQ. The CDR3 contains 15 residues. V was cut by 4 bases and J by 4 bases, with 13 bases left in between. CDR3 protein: CASSSMQGRTGELFF. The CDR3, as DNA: TGTGCCAGCAGCTCAATGCAGGGGCGCACCGGGGAGCTGTTTTTT.

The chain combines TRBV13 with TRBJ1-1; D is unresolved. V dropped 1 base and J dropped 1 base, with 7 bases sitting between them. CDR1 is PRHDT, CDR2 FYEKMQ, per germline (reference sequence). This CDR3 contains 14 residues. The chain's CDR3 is CASSLAGGNTEAFF. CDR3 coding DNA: TGTGCCAGCAGCTTAGCAGGAGGGAACACTGAAGCTTTCTTT.

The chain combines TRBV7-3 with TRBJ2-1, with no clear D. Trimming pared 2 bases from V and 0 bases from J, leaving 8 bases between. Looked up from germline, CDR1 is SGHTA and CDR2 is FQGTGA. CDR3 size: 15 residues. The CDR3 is CASSLLESSYNEQFF. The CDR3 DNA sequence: TGTGCCAGCAGCTTACTAGAGAGCTCCTACAATGAGCAGTTCTTC. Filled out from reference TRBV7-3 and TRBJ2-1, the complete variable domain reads GAGVSQTPSNKVTEKGKYVELRCDPISGHTALYWYRQSLGQGPEFLIYFQGTGAADDSGLPNDRFFAVRPEGSVSTLKIQRTERGDSAVYLCASSLLESSYNEQFFGPGTRLTVL.

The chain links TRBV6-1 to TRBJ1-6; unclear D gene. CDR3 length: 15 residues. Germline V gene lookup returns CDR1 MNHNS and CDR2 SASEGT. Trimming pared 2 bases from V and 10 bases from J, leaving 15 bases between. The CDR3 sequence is CASSESHWTNSPLHF. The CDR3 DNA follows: TGTGCCAGCAGTGAATCCCATTGGACGAACTCACCCCTCCACTTT.

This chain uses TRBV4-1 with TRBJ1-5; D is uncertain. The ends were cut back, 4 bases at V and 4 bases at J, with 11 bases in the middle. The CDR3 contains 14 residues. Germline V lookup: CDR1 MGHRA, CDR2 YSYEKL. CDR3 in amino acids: CASSPSIINQPQHF. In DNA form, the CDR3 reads TGCGCCAGCAGCCCATCCATAATTAATCAGCCCCAGCATTTT.

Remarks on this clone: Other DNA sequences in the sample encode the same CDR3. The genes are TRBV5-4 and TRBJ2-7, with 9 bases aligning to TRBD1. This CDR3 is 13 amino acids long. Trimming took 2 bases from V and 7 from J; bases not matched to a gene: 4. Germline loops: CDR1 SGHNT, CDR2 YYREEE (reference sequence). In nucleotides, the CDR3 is TGTGCCAGCAGCTTTACAGGGGGCGTGGAGCAGTACTTC. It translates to CASSFTGGVEQYF.

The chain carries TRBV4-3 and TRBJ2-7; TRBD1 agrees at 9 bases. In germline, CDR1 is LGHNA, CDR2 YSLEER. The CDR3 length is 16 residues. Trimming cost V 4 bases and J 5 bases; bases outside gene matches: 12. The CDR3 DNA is TGCGCCAGCAGCCCAACCTGGACAGGGGAACTCCACGAGCAGTACTTC. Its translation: CASSPTWTGELHEQYF.

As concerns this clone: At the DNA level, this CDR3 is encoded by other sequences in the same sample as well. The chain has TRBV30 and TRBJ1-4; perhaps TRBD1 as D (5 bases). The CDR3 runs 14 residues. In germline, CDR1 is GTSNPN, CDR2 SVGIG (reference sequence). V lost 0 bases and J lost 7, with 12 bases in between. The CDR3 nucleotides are TGTGCCTGGAGTGTCGGCCAGGGAACTGAAAAACTGTTTTTT. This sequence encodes CAWSVGQGTEKLFF.

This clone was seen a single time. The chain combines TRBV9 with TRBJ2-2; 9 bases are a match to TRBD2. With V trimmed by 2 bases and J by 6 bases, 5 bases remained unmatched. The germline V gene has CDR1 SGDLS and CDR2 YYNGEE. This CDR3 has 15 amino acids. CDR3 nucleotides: TGTGCCAGCAGCGTCGGGACTAGCTACGCCGGGGAGCTGTTTTTT. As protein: CASSVGTSYAGELFF.

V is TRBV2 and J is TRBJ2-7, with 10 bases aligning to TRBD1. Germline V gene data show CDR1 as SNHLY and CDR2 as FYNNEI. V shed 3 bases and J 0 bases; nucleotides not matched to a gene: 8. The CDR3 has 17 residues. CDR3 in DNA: TGTGCCAGCAGTGAGGAGGGACAGGGGAAGATCTCCTACGAGCAGTACTTC. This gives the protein CASSEEGQGKISYEQYF.

In nucleotides, the CDR3 is TGTGCCAGCAGTTACTCGATCGAGAGGACCTACGAGCAGTACTTC. Translating gives CASSYSIERTYEQYF. The chain uses TRBV6-5 and TRBJ2-7, with no clear D. Germline V gene lookup returns CDR1 MNHEY and CDR2 SVGAGI. The CDR3 loop spans 15 amino acids. Trimming removed 0 bases at V and 2 bases at J, with 11 bases between.

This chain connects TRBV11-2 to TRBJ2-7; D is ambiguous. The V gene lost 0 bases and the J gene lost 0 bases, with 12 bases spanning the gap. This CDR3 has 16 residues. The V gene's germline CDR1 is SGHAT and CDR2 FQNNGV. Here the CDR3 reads CASSLDPRPGSYEQYF. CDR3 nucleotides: TGTGCCAGCAGCTTAGATCCGAGGCCAGGCTCCTACGAGCAGTACTTC. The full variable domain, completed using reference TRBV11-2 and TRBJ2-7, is EAGVAQSPRYKIIEKRQSVAFWCNPISGHATLYWYQQILGQGPKLLIQFQNNGVVDDSQLPKDRFSAERLKGVDSTLKIQPAKLEDSAVYLCASSLDPRPGSYEQYFGPGTRLTVT.

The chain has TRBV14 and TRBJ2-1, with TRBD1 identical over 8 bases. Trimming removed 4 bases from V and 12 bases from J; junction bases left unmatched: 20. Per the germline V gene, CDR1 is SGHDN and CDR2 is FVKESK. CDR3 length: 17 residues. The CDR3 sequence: CASSPDRAASAILGQFF. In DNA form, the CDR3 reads TGTGCCAGCAGCCCGGACAGGGCGGCTAGCGCAATACTAGGGCAGTTCTTC.

Written as DNA, the CDR3 is TGTGCCAGCAGCTTATGGACTAGCGGGAGTGGGGAGCTGTTTTTT. This translates into CASSLWTSGSGELFF. The rearrangement joins TRBV5-6 to TRBJ2-2; 13 bases match TRBD2. CDR1 SGHDT and CDR2 YYEEEE come from the germline V gene. With 2 bases clipped from V and 8 bases from J, the junction kept 3 bases outside the gene matches. The CDR3 runs 15 residues. Combining the CDR3 with reference TRBV5-6 and TRBJ2-2 gives the whole variable domain DAGVTQSPTHLIKTRGQQVTLRCSPKSGHDTVSWYQQALGQGPQFIFQYYEEEERQRGNFPDRFSGHQFPNYSSELNVNALLLGDSALYLCASSLWTSGSGELFFGEGSRLTVL.